This T cell receptor beta chain was captured by sequencing in a study of blood T cell repertoires in COVID-19. Whole-study context: The United States, Italy and Spain provided the acute and convalescent COVID-19 samples. PBMCs, B-cell-depleted T cells, or T cells were the source of the cDNA or gDNA that made up the material.

In the source study's methods: Estimates of nucleated cell counts were drawn from the amplification of reference gene primers. Repertoires were generated with immunoSEQ multiplex PCR, while TCRdb's copy carries only in-frame clones and drops some. The V and J calls and clone size were taken over from that table, and D and trimming were inferred from the DNA. The sample yields tens of thousands of clones, over 80% seen once. Germline V gives CDR1 MNHNY, CDR2 SVGAGI (reference sequence). CDR3 length: 13 residues. V shed 6 bases and J shed 1 base, with 8 bases lying between them. This receptor was obtained from a human donor with active COVID-19. The donor label of this sample is uncertain. The sample consisted of peripheral blood. This chain links TRBV6-6 with TRBJ2-3, with D possibly matching TRBD2 (6 bases). The CDR3 here is CASRGGGTDTQYF. CDR3 nucleotides: TGTGCCAGCAGGGGCGGGGGCACAGATACGCAGTATTTT.